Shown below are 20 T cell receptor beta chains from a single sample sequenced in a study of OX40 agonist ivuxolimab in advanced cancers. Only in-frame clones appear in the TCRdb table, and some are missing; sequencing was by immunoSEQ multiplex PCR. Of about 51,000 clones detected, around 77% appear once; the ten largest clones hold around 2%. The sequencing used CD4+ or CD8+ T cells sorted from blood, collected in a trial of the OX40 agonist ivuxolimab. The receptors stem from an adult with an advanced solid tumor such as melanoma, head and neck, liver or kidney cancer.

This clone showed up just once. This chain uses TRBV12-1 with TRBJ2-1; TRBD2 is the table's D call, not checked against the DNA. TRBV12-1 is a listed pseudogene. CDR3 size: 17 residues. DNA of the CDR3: TGTGCCAGCAGGGCCAATTGTGGCGGGAGGGCCTACAATGAGCAGTTCTTC. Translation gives CASRANCGGRAYNEQFF.

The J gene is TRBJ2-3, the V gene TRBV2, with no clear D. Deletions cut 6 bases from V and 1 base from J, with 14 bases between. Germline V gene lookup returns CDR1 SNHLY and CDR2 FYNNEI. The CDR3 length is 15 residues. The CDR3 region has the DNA TGTGCCAGCAGCCCCTTCGGGCACGGCACAGATACGCAGTATTTT. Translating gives CASSPFGHGTDTQYF.

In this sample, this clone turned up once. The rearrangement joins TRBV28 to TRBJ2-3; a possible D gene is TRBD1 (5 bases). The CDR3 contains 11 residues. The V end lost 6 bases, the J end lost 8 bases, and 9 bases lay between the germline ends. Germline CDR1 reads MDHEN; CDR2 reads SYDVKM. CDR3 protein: CASSWGGTQYF. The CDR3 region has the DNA TGTGCCAGCAGCTGGGGCGGTACGCAGTATTTT.

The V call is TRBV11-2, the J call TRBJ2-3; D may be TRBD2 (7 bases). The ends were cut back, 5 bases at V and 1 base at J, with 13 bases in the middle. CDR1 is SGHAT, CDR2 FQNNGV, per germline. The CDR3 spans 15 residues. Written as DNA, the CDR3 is TGTGCCAGCAGCCCGGGGGGCGCTGGCACAGATACGCAGTATTTT. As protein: CASSPGGAGTDTQYF.

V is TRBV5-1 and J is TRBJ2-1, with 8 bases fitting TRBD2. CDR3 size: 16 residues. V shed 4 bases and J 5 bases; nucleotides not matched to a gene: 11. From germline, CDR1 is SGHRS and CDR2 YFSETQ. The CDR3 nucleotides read TGCGCCAGCAGCCCGATGAAGGGACTAGTAGACAATGAGCAGTTCTTC. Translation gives CASSPMKGLVDNEQFF.

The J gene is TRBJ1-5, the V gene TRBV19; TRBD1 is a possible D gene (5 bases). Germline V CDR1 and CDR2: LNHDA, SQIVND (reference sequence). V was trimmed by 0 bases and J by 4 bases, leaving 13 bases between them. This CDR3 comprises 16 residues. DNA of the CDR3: TGTGCCAGTAGTATAGATCTTCCGGGACTGAATCAGCCCCAGCATTTT. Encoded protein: CASSIDLPGLNQPQHF.

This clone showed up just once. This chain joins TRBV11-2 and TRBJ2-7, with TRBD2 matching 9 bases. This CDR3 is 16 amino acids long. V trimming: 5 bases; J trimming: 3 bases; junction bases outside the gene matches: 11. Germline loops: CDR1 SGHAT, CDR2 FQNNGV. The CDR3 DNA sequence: TGTGCCAGCAGCCGGGGGCAAGCGGGAGGACTCTACGAGCAGTACTTC. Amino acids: CASSRGQAGGLYEQYF.

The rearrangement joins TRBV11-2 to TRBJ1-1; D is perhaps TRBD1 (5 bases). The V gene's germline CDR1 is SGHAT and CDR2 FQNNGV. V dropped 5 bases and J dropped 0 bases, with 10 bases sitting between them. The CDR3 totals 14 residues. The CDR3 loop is CASSATVMNTEAFF. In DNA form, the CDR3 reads TGTGCCAGCAGCGCGACAGTCATGAACACTGAAGCTTTCTTT.

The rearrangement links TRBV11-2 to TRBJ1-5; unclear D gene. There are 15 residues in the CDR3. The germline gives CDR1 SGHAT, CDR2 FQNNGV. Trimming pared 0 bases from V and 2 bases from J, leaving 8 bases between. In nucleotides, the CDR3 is TGTGCCAGCAGCTTAGAGTCAGGTCGCAATCAGCCCCAGCATTTT. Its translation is CASSLESGRNQPQHF.

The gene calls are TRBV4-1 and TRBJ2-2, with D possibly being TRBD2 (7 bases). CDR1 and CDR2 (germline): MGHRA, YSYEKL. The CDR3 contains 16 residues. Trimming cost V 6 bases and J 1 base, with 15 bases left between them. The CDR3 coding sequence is TGCGCCAGCAGAAGGGGGGGGCTAGGGAACACCGGGGAGCTGTTTTTT. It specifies CASRRGGLGNTGELFF.

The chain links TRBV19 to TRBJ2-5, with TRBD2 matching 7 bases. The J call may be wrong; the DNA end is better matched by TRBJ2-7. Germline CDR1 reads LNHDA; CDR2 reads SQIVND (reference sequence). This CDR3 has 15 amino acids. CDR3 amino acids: CASSISSGSSYEQYF. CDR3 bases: TGTGCCAGTAGTATATCTAGCGGAAGCTCCTACGAGCAGTACTTC.

CDR3: CASSQWSNQPQHF. CDR3 DNA sequence: TGTGCCAGCAGCCAGTGGAGCAATCAGCCCCAGCATTTT. This chain joins TRBV16 and TRBJ1-5; no clear D. The CDR3 loop spans 13 amino acids. Looked up from germline, CDR1 is KGHSY and CDR2 is FQNENV. Trimming removed 3 bases from V and 1 base from J, with 4 bases in between.

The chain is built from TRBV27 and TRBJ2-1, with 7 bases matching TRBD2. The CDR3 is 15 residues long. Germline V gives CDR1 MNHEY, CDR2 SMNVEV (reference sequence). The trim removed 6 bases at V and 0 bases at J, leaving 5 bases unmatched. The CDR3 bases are TGTGCCAGCAGGTCGGGGGGAAGCTCCTACAATGAGCAGTTCTTC. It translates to CASRSGGSSYNEQFF.

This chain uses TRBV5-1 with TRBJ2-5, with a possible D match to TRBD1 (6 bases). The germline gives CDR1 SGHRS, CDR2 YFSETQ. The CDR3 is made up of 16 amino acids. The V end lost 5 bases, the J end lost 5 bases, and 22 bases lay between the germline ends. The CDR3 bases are TGCGCCAGCAGTCCAGGGGCAGGGTGGGTATCGGAGACCCAGTACTTC. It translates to CASSPGAGWVSETQYF.

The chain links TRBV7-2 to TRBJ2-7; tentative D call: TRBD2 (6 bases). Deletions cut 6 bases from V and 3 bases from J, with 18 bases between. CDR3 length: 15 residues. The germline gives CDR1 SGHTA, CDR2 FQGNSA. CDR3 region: CASSYEGRSYYEQYF. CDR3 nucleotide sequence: TGTGCCAGCAGTTACGAGGGGAGGTCCTACTACGAGCAGTACTTC.

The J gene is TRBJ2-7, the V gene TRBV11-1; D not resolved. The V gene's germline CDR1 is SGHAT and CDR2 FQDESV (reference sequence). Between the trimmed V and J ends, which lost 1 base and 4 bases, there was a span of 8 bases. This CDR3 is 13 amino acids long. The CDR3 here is CASSLVSGYEQYF. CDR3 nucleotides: TGTGCCAGCAGCTTAGTGTCCGGATACGAGCAGTACTTC.

This chain's CDR3 is CASRGQGGETQYF. In DNA form, the CDR3 reads TGTGCCAGCAGGGGACAGGGCGGAGAGACCCAGTACTTC. The V and J genes are TRBV27 and TRBJ2-5; TRBD1 matches at 9 bases. The J segment lost 4 bases and the V segment lost 6 bases, leaving 3 bases of the junction unmatched. Germline V lookup: CDR1 MNHEY, CDR2 SMNVEV (reference sequence). The CDR3 consists of 13 residues.

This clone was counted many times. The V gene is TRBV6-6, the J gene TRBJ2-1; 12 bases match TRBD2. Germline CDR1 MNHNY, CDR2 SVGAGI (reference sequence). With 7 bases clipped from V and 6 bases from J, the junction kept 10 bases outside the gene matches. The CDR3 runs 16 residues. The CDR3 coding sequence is TGTGCCAGCACACCTAGCGGGAGGGCCCTCGGCAATGAGCAGTTCTTC. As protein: CASTPSGRALGNEQFF.

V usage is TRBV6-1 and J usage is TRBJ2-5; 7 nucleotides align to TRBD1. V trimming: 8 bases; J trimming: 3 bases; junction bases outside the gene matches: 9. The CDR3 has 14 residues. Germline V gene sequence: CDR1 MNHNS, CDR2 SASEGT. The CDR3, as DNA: TGTGCCAGCGACTCCGGGACAGTTAAAGAGACCCAGTACTTC. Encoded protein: CASDSGTVKETQYF.

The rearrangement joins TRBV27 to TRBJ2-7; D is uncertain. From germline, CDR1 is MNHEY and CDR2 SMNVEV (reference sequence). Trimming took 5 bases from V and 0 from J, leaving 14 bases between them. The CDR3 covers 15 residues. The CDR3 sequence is CASSTRTPVSYEQYF. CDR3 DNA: TGTGCCAGCAGTACCCGAACACCAGTCTCCTACGAGCAGTACTTC.